Below are 22 T cell receptor beta chains sequenced from a single sample in a study of blood T cells in healthy people across ages. Next came a second PCR, run for about 7 to 12 cycles, which used a sample-barcoded 5' primer along with a J-beta primer mix. TCRdb re-derived calls from the 5' RACE reads in MiXCR, one entry per CDR3 protein. The data hold roughly 550,000 distinct CDR3 sequences, with about 25% observed a single time. The data were also submitted as part of a second study, on T cells of mothers and their children.

The specimen was blood. These receptors were collected from a boy aged 10-17 years in good health.

CDR3 protein: CASSLIASEQYF. CDR3 nucleotide sequence: TGCGCCAGCAGCTTGATCGCTTCCGAGCAGTACTTC. The V and J genes are TRBV5-1 and TRBJ2-5; D remains unclear. The J call may be incorrect, as the DNA end agrees better with TRBJ2-7. This CDR3 is 12 amino acids long. CDR1 and CDR2 from the germline V gene are SGHRS and YFSETQ.

The chain carries TRBV4-1 and TRBJ2-5, with a possible D match to TRBD1 (10 bases). The ends were cut back, 1 base at V and 0 bases at J, with 18 bases in the middle. Looked up from germline, CDR1 is MGHRA and CDR2 is YSYEKL. CDR3 size: 18 residues. CDR3 loop: CASSQASGTGEDQETQYF. The CDR3 DNA sequence: TGCGCCAGCAGCCAAGCTAGCGGGACAGGGGAGGACCAAGAGACCCAGTACTTC.

The DNA for the CDR3 is TGTGCCACCAGTGCCTCGAGTGCGGAAGGCTACACCTTC. The encoded protein is CATSASSAEGYTF. The chain employs TRBV24-1 and TRBJ1-2, with D uncertain. V lost 5 bases, J lost 8 bases, and 14 bases lay in between. CDR3 length equals 13 residues. Germline-derived CDR1 and CDR2 are KGHDR and SFDVKD.

V usage is TRBV27 and J usage is TRBJ1-1; 8 bases are shared with TRBD1. Germline V gene sequence: CDR1 MNHEY, CDR2 SMNVEV (reference sequence). The ends lost 5 bases at V and 6 bases at J; junction bases unmatched: 8. The CDR3 totals 14 residues. DNA for the CDR3: TGTGCCAGCAGTCCCGGACAGGGCAGGTCTGAAGCTTTCTTT. Translated: CASSPGQGRSEAFF.

This chain uses TRBV7-8 with TRBJ2-7; maybe TRBD2 (5 bases). V gave up 2 bases and J gave up 1 base, with 21 bases separating them. The length of the CDR3 is 18 residues. CDR1 and CDR2 (germline): SGHVS, FQNEAQ. CDR3 DNA: TGTGCCAGCAGCTTAATCCGTCGATTAGCGCGAGGATCCTACGAGCAGTACTTC. This encodes CASSLIRRLARGSYEQYF.

This clonotype has just a few counts. The chain employs TRBV4-3 and TRBJ1-2; no definite D call. This CDR3 spans 14 amino acids. CDR1 LGHNA and CDR2 YSLEER come from the germline V gene. Trimming cost V 0 bases and J 2 bases, with 7 bases left between them. The CDR3 DNA reads as TGCGCCAGCAGCCAAGACCCTCGAAACTATGGCTACACCTTC. It codes for CASSQDPRNYGYTF.

Only a few counts were recorded for this clonotype. This rearrangement joins TRBV20-1 to TRBJ2-1; no reliable D call. The better agreement between TRBJ2-7 and the DNA end casts doubt on the J call. The V gene's germline CDR1 is DFQATT and CDR2 SNEGSKA (reference sequence). The CDR3 extends over 12 amino acids. The CDR3 nucleotides are TGCAGTGCTAGAGATCCCCCCGACGAGCAGTACTTC. It codes for CSARDPPDEQYF.

The chain has TRBV20-1 and TRBJ2-5, with TRBD2 identical over 14 bases. J lost 4 bases, V lost 4 bases, and 2 bases had no gene match. The length of the CDR3 is 14 residues. Germline CDR1 and CDR2: DFQATT and SNEGSKA (reference sequence). The CDR3 DNA reads as TGCAGTGCTAAAGGGACTAGCGGGGGAGAGACCCAGTACTTC. Translated: CSAKGTSGGETQYF.

This clonotype was counted a few times. CDR3 nucleotides: TGTGCCAGCAGCTTATCCAGGCGGGAGGGCTACAATGAGCAGTTCTTC. This translates into CASSLSRREGYNEQFF. The V and J genes are TRBV7-2 and TRBJ2-1; 9 nucleotides line up with TRBD2. The CDR3 runs to 16 residues. V lost 2 bases and J lost 3; bases outside the gene matches: 5. The germline CDR1 and CDR2 sequences are SGHTA and FQGNSA.

This clonotype was found a few times. This rearrangement joins TRBV28 to TRBJ2-5, with 9 bases aligning to TRBD2. TRBJ2-7 matches the DNA end more closely, so the J call is doubtful. The CDR3 loop spans 17 amino acids. CDR1 is MDHEN, CDR2 SYDVKM, per germline. The CDR3 region has the DNA TGTGCCAGCAGTCCATGGGAATCTAGCGGGACATCCTACGAGCAGTACTTC. Amino acids: CASSPWESSGTSYEQYF.

The chain links TRBV6-5 to TRBJ2-3; D might be TRBD2 (5 bases). Germline assignment: CDR1 MNHEY and CDR2 SVGAGI. Trimming pared 4 bases from V and 2 bases from J, leaving 10 bases between. The CDR3 length is 14 residues. The CDR3 loop reads CASSSVALTDTQYF. The CDR3 DNA follows: TGTGCCAGCAGTTCAGTAGCGCTCACAGATACGCAGTATTTT.

This clonotype was detected a few times. A much bigger clone sits one base away, suggesting this may be a read error. The V gene is TRBV7-9, the J gene TRBJ2-5; 7 bases agree with TRBD2. Germline CDR1 is SEHNR and CDR2 is FQNEAQ (reference sequence). The CDR3 runs 15 residues. As DNA, the CDR3 is TGTGCCGGCAGCTTAGGGACTATCCTCGGCGAGACCCAGTACTTC. Protein: CAGSLGTILGETQYF. The full variable domain, with the rest looked up from reference TRBV7-9 and TRBJ2-5, is DTGVSQNPRHKITKRGQNVTFRCDPISEHNRLYWYRQTLGQGPEFLTYFQNEAQLEKSRLLSDRFSAERPKGSFSTLEIQRTEQGDSAMYLCAGSLGTILGETQYFGPGTRLLVL.

In this sample, this clonotype turned up many times. The V gene is TRBV9, the J gene TRBJ2-2; possible D gene TRBD1, 5 bases. The germline gives CDR1 SGDLS, CDR2 YYNGEE. V was trimmed by 3 bases and J by 5 bases, leaving 11 bases between them. The CDR3 consists of 14 residues. CDR3 sequence: CASSDRTYTGELFF. CDR3 in DNA: TGTGCCAGCAGCGACAGGACGTATACCGGGGAGCTGTTTTTT.

V and J are TRBV5-1 and TRBJ2-5; 8 bases map to TRBD1. CDR3 length: 12 residues. Germline V CDR1 and CDR2: SGHRS, YFSETQ. The ends lost 4 bases at V and 9 bases at J; junction bases unmatched: 5. CDR3: CASSGGQDPQYF. In DNA form, the CDR3 reads TGCGCCAGCAGCGGGGGACAGGACCCCCAGTACTTC.

This clonotype was counted between two and nine times. The chain uses TRBV6-1 and TRBJ2-4; TRBD2 is a possible D gene (6 bases). The CDR3 is 15 residues long. Trimming took 6 bases from V and 1 from J, leaving 13 bases between them. From germline, CDR1 is MNHNS and CDR2 SASEGT. The CDR3 coding sequence is TGTGCCAGCAGGGTTGGGACTTTGGCCAAAAACATTCAGTACTTC. It is translated as CASRVGTLAKNIQYF.

CDR3 protein: CASSLYAYYEQYF. CDR3 nucleotides: TGTGCCAGCAGCTTGTACGCCTACTACGAGCAGTACTTC. This rearrangement joins TRBV5-5 to TRBJ2-7; D is uncertain. CDR1 SGHKS and CDR2 YYEKEE come from the germline V gene (reference sequence). V lost 1 base to trimming and J lost 3 bases, with 8 bases between them. CDR3 size: 13 residues.

The rearrangement links TRBV7-3 to TRBJ2-6, with a tentative D call TRBD2 (5 bases). V was pared by 3 bases and J by 0 bases, with 15 bases between. Germline CDR1 is SGHTA and CDR2 is FQGTGA. This CDR3 has 18 amino acids. The CDR3 loop is CASSLGVRLGSGANVLTF. Here the CDR3 DNA reads TGTGCCAGCAGCTTGGGAGTTCGACTCGGCTCTGGGGCCAACGTCCTGACTTTC. The full variable domain, in which reference TRBV7-3 and TRBJ2-6 provide the parts outside the CDR3, is GAGVSQTPSNKVTEKGKYVELRCDPISGHTALYWYRQSLGQGPEFLIYFQGTGAADDSGLPNDRFFAVRPEGSVSTLKIQRTERGDSAVYLCASSLGVRLGSGANVLTFGAGSRLTVL.

V and J are TRBV6-5 and TRBJ2-1; D unresolved. V was pared by 0 bases and J by 6 bases, with 9 bases between. CDR3 size: 14 residues. CDR1 and CDR2 (germline): MNHEY, SVGAGI. The CDR3 loop is CASSYSSGVNEQFF. The CDR3 DNA is TGTGCCAGCAGTTACTCCTCTGGGGTCAATGAGCAGTTCTTC.

The chain couples TRBV18 to TRBJ2-5; D not certain. CDR3 length: 12 residues. The germline CDR1 and CDR2 sequences are KGHSH and LQKENI. Between the trimmed V and J ends, which lost 0 bases and 7 bases, there was a span of 6 bases. CDR3 residues: CASSPPQVTQYF. CDR3 bases: TGTGCCAGCTCACCACCCCAGGTGACCCAGTACTTC. Combining the CDR3 with reference TRBV18 and TRBJ2-5 gives the whole variable domain NAGVMQNPRHLVRRRGQEARLRCSPMKGHSHVYWYRQLPEEGLKFMVYLQKENIIDESGMPKERFSAEFPKEGPSILRIQQVVRGDSAAYFCASSPPQVTQYFGPGTRLLVL.

This clonotype was recorded many times. V is TRBV29-1 and J is TRBJ2-4; 7 bases line up with TRBD2. The junction had 7 bases not matched to a gene; V was cut back by 7 bases and J by 4 bases. Germline CDR1 SQVTM, CDR2 ANQGSEA. The CDR3 consists of 13 residues. The CDR3 here is CSAVAGVKNIQYF. The CDR3 DNA reads as TGCAGCGCTGTAGCGGGCGTAAAAAACATTCAGTACTTC. The full variable domain, rest sourced from reference TRBV29-1 and TRBJ2-4, is SAVISQKPSRDICQRGTSLTIQCQVDSQVTMMFWYRQQPGQSLTLIATANQGSEATYESGFVIDKFPISRPNLTFSTLTVSNMSPEDSSIYLCSAVAGVKNIQYFGAGTRLSVL.

This clonotype appeared many times. This chain joins TRBV7-9 and TRBJ2-7; 8 nucleotides match TRBD1. From germline, CDR1 is SEHNR and CDR2 FQNEAQ (reference sequence). The junction had 6 bases not matched to a gene; V was cut back by 5 bases and J by 0 bases. The CDR3 has 15 amino acids. In DNA, the CDR3 is TGTGCCAGCAGCCTAGGACAGGGACCCTCCTACGAGCAGTACTTC. Encoded protein: CASSLGQGPSYEQYF.

This clonotype has more than one count but fewer than ten. The chain carries TRBV25-1 and TRBJ1-1; D is possibly TRBD1 (6 bases). Germline V gene lookup returns CDR1 MGHDK and CDR2 SYGVNS. V was shortened by 1 base and J by 0 bases, with 12 bases between the two germline ends. This CDR3 is built from 16 residues. DNA of the CDR3: TGTGCCAGCAGTGAATTTGGGGGCGTCATGAACACTGAAGCTTTCTTT. It encodes CASSEFGGVMNTEAFF. Variable domain in full (rest from reference TRBV25-1 and TRBJ1-1): EADIYQTPRYLVIGTGKKITLECSQTMGHDKMYWYQQDPGMELHLIHYSYGVNSTEKGDLSSESTVSRIRTEHFPLTLESARPSHTSQYLCASSEFGGVMNTEAFFGQGTRLTVV.